This T cell receptor (beta chain) was obtained from a study of blood T cell repertoires in COVID-19. Study in general: Material from acute and convalescent COVID-19 was sourced from the United States, Italy and Spain. T cells, B-cell-depleted T cells, or PBMCs provided the cDNA or gDNA that served as material.

Study processing details: From reference gene primer amplification, estimates of nucleated cell counts were derived. Measured with immunoSEQ multiplex PCR; TCRdb has only the in-frame clones, and not every one. That table furnishes V, J and clone size, whereas the DNA furnished D and trimming. The sample contains some 200,000 clones, under 90% of which appear only once. This CDR3 comprises 17 residues. This chain connects TRBV21-1 to TRBJ1-5; the D call in the table, TRBD1, was not verified against the DNA. TRBV21-1 is tagged as a pseudogene. The TCR sequence derives from a young man with active or convalescent COVID-19. The sequencing input was peripheral blood. In DNA form, the CDR3 reads TGTGCCAGCAGCTCCCGGGACAGGGTTTCGAGCAATCAGCCCCAGCATTTT. Protein sequence: CASSSRDRVSSNQPQHF.